This TCR beta chain was sequenced in a study of blood T cell repertoires in COVID-19. Study-level background: Researchers got acute and convalescent COVID-19 samples from the United States, Italy and Spain. PBMCs, B-cell-depleted T cells, or T cells were the source of the cDNA or gDNA that made up the material.

Original data processing: How many nucleated cells were present was estimated from reference gene primer amplification. Here immunoSEQ multiplex PCR was the method, and the copy in TCRdb shows in-frame clones only, minus some. The DNA was the basis for D and trimming; V, J and clone size are from that table. The data show tens of thousands of clones, with 75% to 90% seen just once and around a quarter held by the top ten. The germline V gene encodes CDR1 SNHLY and CDR2 FYNNEI. V dropped 1 base and J dropped 10 bases, with 13 bases sitting between them. The CDR3 contains 13 residues. The TCR comes from a human donor in a cohort sampled during active COVID-19. The rearrangement joins TRBV2 to TRBJ1-1; TRBD1 might be the D (6 bases). The sample taken for sequencing was peripheral blood. In DNA form, the CDR3 reads TGTGCCAGCAGTGAAGTAGGGGGAAGCCGAGCTTTCTTT. Amino acid sequence: CASSEVGGSRAFF.